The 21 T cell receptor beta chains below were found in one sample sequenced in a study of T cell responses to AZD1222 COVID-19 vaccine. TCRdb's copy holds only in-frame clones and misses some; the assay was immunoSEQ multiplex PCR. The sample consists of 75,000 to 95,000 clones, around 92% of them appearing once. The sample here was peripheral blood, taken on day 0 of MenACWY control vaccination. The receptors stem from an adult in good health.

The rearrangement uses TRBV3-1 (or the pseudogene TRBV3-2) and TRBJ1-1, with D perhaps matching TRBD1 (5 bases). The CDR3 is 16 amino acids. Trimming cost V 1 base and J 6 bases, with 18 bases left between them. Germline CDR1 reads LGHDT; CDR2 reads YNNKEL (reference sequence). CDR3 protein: CASSQARYGRGAEAFF. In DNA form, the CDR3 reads TGTGCCAGCAGCCAAGCGCGCTATGGGAGGGGCGCTGAAGCTTTCTTT.

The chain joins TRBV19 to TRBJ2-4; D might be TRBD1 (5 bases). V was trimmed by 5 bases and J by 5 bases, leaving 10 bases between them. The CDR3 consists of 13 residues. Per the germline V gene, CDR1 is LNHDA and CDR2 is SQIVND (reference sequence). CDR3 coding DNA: TGTGCCAGTAGTGGCAGGGAAGAAAACATTCAGTACTTC. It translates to CASSGREENIQYF.

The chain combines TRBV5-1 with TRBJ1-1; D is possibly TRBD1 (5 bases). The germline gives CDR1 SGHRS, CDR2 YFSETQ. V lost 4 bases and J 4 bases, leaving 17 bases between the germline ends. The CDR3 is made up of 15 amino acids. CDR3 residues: CASSPGGGRGTEAFF. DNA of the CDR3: TGCGCCAGCAGCCCCGGCGGGGGTCGGGGCACTGAAGCTTTCTTT. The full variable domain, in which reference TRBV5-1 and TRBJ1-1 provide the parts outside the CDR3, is KAGVTQTPRYLIKTRGQQVTLSCSPISGHRSVSWYQQTPGQGLQFLFEYFSETQRNKGNFPGRFSGRQFSNSRSEMNVSTLELGDSALYLCASSPGGGRGTEAFFGQGTRLTVV.

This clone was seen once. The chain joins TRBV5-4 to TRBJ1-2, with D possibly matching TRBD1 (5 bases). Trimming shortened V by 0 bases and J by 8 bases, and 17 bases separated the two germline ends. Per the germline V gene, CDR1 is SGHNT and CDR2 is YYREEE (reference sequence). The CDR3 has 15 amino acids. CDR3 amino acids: CASSLDLGQGWGYTF. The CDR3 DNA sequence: TGTGCCAGCAGCTTGGATTTAGGGCAGGGATGGGGCTACACCTTC.

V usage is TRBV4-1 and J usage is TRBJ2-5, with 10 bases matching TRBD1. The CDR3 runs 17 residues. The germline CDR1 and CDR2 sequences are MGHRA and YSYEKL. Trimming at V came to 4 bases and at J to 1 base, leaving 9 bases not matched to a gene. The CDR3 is CASSLTGQGGFQETQYF. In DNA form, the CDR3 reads TGCGCCAGCAGCCTAACCGGACAGGGGGGCTTCCAAGAGACCCAGTACTTC.

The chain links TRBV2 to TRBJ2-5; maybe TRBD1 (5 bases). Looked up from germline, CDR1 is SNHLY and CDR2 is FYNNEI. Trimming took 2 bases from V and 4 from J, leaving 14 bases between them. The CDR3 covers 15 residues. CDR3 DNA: TGTGCCAGCAGTGAACTCCAGGGATTCTCAGAGACCCAGTACTTC. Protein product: CASSELQGFSETQYF.

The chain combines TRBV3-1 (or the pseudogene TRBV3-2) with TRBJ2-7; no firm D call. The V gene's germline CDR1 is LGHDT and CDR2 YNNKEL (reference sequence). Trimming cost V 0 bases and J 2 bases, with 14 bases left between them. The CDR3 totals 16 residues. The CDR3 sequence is CASSQDFPEGPYEQYF. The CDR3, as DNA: TGTGCCAGCAGCCAAGATTTCCCCGAAGGGCCCTACGAGCAGTACTTC.

The CDR3 DNA sequence: TGCGCCAGCAGCTACTCAAGCGGGGGGGTATACAATGAGCAGTTCTTC. Residues: CASSYSSGGVYNEQFF. The V call is TRBV5-1, the J call TRBJ2-1, with 10 bases matching TRBD2. CDR3 length: 16 amino acids. The V and J ends lost 3 bases and 4 bases, in that order; junction bases with no gene match: 7. From germline, CDR1 is SGHRS and CDR2 YFSETQ.

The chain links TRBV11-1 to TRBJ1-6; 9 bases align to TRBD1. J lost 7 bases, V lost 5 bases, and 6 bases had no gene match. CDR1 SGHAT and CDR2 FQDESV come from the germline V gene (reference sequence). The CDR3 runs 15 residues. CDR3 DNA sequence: TGTGCCAGCAGCCCCCGGGACAGGGTCAATTCACCCCTCCACTTT. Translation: CASSPRDRVNSPLHF.

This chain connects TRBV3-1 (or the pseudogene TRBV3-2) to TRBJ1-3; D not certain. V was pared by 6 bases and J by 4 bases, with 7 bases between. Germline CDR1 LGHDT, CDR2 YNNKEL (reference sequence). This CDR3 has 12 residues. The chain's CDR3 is CASRTGGNTIYF. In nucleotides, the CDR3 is TGTGCCAGCAGGACGGGAGGAAACACCATATATTTT.

The CDR3: CASSLTKLDEQFF. CDR3 nucleotide sequence: TGTGCCAGCAGCTTAACGAAACTAGATGAGCAGTTCTTC. V gene TRBV7-3 combines with J gene TRBJ2-1, with D tentatively TRBD2 (5 bases). Between the trimmed V and J ends, which lost 0 bases and 8 bases, there was a span of 8 bases. Germline V gene sequence: CDR1 SGHTA, CDR2 FQGTGA. There are 13 residues in the CDR3.

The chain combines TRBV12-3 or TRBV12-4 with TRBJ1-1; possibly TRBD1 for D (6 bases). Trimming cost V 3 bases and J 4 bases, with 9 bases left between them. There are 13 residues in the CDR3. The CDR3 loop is CASSFFRGTEAFF. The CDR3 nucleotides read TGTGCCAGCAGTTTCTTCAGGGGCACTGAAGCTTTCTTT.

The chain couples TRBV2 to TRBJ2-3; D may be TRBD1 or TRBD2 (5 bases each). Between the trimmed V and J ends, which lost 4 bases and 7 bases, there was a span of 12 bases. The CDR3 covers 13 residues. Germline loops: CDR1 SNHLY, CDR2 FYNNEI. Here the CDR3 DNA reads TGTGCCAGCAGTGTGGGGGTGGGGAATACGCAGTATTTT. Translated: CASSVGVGNTQYF.

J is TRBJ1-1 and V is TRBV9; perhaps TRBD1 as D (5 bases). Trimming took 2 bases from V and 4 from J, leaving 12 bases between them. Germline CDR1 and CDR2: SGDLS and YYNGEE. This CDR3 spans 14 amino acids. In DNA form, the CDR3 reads TGTGCCAGCAGCGTGTTGGGGGTAGGCACTGAAGCTTTCTTT. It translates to CASSVLGVGTEAFF.

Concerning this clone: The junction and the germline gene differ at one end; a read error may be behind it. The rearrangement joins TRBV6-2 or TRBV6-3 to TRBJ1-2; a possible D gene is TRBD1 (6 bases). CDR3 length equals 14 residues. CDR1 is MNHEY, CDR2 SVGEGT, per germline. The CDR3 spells CASSNSRGTNGYTF. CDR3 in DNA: TGTGCCAGCAGTAACTCGAGGGGGACAAACGGCTACACCTTC.

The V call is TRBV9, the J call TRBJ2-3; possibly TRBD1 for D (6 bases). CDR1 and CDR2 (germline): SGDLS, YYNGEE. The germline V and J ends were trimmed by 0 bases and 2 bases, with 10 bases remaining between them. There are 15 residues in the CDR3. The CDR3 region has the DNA TGTGCCAGCAGCGTAGGAAACAGGGACACAGATACGCAGTATTTT. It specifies CASSVGNRDTDTQYF.

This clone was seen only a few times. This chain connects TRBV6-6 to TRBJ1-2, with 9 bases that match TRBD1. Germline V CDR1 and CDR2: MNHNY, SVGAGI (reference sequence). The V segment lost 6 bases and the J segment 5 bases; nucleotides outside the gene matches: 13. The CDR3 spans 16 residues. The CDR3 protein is CASRPDQGTGTYGYTF. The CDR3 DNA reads TGTGCCAGCAGACCCGATCAGGGGACAGGGACTTATGGCTACACCTTC.

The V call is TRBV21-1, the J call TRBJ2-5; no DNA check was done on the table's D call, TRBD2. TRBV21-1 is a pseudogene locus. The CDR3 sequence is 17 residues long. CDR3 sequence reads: CASSKVWVAGAQETQYF. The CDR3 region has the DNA TGTGCCAGCAGCAAAGTTTGGGTAGCGGGGGCCCAAGAGACCCAGTACTTC.

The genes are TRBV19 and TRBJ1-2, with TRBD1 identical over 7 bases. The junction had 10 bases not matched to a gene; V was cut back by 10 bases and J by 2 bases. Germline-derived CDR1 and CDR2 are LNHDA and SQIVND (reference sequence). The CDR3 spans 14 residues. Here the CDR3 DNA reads TGTGCCACTCGAAGACAGGGAGGAAACTATGGCTACACCTTC. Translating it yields CATRRQGGNYGYTF.

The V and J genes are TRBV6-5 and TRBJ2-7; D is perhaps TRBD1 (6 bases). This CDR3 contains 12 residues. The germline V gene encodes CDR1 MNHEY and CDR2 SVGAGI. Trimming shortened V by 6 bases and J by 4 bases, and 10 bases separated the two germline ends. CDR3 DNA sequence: TGTGCCAGCAGGTCAGGGGATTACGAGCAGTACTTC. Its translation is CASRSGDYEQYF.

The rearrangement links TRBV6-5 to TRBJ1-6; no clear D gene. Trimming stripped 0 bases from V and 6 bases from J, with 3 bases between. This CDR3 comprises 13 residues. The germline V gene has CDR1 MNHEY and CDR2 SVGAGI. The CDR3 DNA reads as TGTGCCAGCAGTTACTCCCGTAATTCACCCCTCCACTTT. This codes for CASSYSRNSPLHF.